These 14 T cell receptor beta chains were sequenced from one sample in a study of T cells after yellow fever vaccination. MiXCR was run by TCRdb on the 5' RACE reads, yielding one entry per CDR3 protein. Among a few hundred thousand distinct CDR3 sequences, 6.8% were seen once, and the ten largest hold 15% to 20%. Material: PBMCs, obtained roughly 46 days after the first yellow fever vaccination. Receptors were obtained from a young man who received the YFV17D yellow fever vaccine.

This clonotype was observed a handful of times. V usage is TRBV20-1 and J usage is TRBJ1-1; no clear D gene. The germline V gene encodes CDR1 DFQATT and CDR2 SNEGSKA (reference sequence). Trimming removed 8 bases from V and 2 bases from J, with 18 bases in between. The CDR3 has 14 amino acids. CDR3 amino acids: CSPLRGGKNTEAFF. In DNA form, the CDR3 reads TGCAGTCCCCTCAGAGGTGGTAAAAACACTGAAGCTTTCTTT.

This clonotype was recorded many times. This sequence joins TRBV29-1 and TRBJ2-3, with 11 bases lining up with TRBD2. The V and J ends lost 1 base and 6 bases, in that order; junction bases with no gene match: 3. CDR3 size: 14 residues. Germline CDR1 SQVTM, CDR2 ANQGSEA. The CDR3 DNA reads TGCAGCGTTGAAGGGGCTAGCGGGGGGGATACGCAGTATTTT. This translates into CSVEGASGGDTQYF.

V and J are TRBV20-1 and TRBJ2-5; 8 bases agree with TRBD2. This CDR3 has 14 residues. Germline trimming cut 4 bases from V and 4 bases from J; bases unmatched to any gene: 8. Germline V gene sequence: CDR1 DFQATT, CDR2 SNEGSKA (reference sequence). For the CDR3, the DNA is TGCAGTGCTAATCCCAGCGGGGGTTCAGAGACCCAGTACTTC. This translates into CSANPSGGSETQYF.

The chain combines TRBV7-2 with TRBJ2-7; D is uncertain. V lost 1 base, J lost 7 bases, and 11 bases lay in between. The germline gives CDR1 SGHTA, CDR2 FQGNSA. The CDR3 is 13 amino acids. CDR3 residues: CASSLEVVGEQYV. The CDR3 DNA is TGTGCCAGCAGCTTAGAGGTTGTGGGAGAGCAGTACGTC.

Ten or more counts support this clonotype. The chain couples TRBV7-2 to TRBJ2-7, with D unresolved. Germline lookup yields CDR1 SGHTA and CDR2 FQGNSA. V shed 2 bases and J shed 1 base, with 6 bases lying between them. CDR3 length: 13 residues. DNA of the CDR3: TGTGCCAGCAGCTTACTAGATTCCTACGAGCAGTACTTC. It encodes CASSLLDSYEQYF.

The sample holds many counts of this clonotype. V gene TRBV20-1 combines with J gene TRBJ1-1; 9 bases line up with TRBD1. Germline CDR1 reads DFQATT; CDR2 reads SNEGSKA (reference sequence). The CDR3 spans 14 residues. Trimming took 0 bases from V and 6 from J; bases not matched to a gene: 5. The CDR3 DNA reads TGCAGTGCTAGAGAGGTGGACAGGGGATCTGAAGCTTTCTTT. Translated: CSAREVDRGSEAFF.

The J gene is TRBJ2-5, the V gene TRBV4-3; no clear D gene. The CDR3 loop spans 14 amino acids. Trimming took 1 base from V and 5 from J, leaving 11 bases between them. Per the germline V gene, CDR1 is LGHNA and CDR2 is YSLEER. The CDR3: CASSQALQMETQYF. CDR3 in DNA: TGCGCCAGCAGCCAAGCGCTTCAAATGGAGACCCAGTACTTC.

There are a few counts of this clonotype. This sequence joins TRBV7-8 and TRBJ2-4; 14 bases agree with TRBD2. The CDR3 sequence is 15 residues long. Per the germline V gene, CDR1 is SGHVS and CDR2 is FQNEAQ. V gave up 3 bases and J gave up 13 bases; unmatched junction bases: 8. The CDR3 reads CASSFLTSGGAGQYF. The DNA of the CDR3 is TGTGCCAGCAGCTTCCTGACTAGCGGGGGGGCAGGACAGTACTTC. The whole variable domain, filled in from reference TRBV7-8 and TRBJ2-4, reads GAGVSQSPRYKVAKRGQDVALRCDPISGHVSLFWYQQALGQGPEFLTYFQNEAQLDKSGLPSDRFFAERPEGSVSTLKIQRTQQEDSAVYLCASSFLTSGGAGQYFGAGTRLSVL.

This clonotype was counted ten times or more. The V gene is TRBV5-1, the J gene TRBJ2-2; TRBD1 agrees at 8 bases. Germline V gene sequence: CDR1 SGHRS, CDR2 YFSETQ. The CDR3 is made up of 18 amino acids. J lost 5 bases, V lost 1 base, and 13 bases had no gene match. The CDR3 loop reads CASSLPTWTGSLTGELFF. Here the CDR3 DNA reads TGCGCCAGCAGCTTGCCCACCTGGACAGGGAGTTTGACCGGGGAGCTGTTTTTT.

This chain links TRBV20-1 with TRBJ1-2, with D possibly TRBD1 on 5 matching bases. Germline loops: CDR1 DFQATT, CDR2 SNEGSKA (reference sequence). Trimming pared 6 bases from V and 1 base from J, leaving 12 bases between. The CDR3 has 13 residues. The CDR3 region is CSASRELNYGYTF. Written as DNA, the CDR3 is TGCAGTGCCTCCAGGGAACTTAACTATGGCTACACCTTC.

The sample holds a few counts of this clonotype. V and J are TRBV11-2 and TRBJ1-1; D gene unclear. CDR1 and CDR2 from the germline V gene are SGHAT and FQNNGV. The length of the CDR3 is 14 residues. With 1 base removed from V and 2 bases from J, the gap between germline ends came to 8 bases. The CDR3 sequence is CASSLVPSNTEAFF. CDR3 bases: TGTGCCAGCAGCTTAGTTCCCAGTAACACTGAAGCTTTCTTT.

CDR3 sequence (DNA): TGTGCCAGCAGCTTTTTGACAGGGGTCTACACCGGGGAGCTGTTTTTT. It is translated as CASSFLTGVYTGELFF. This chain connects TRBV7-8 to TRBJ2-2; 8 positions match TRBD1. Germline V gives CDR1 SGHVS, CDR2 FQNEAQ. The V and J ends lost 3 bases and 3 bases, in that order; junction bases with no gene match: 6. This CDR3 comprises 16 residues.

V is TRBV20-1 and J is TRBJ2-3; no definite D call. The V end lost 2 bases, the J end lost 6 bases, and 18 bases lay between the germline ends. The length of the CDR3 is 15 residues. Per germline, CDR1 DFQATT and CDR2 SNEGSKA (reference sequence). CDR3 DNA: TGCAGTGCTAGATTGTTGTCATTTAGCCCCGATACGCAGTATTTT. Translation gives CSARLLSFSPDTQYF.

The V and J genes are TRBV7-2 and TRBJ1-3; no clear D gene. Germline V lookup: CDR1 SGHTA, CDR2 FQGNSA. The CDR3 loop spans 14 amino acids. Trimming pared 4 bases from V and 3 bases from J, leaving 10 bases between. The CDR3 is CASSYRTGGNTIYF. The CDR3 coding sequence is TGTGCCAGCAGCTACCGCACGGGTGGAAACACCATATATTTT.